These T cell receptor beta chains were read from a single sample in a study of immune cell composition in non-small cell lung cancer. Only in-frame clones appear in the TCRdb table, and some are missing; sequencing was by immunoSEQ multiplex PCR. This sample has 2,700 or so clones, with around 85% found just once. The specimen was lung tumor tissue. Receptors originate from a human donor with non-small cell lung cancer. CDR3s include the opening cysteine and the closing phenylalanine or tryptophan. D genes are given only for firm matches. The size entry is marked missing in some rows and otherwise reads once, few, many or a size class.

v_call	clone_size	d_call	cdr3_length	j_call	cdr3_nt	cdr3_aa
TRBV21-1	few	.	13	TRBJ2-7	TGTGCCTCGGACTCCTCGGGGGTCTACGAGCAGTACTTC	CASDSSGVYEQYF
TRBV10-3	.	.	14	TRBJ2-7	TGTGCCATCAGTGAGTCGCCTATCGGGAGCGAGCAGTACTTC	CAISESPIGSEQYF
TRBV18	few	TRBD1	15	TRBJ1-1	TGTGCCAGCTCACCACCGGGACAGCTGGAGTATGAAGCTTTCTTT	CASSPPGQLEYEAFF
TRBV14	.	.	15	TRBJ1-4	TGTGCCAGCAGCCAAGCGCTGGCCTCGAATGAAAAACTGTTTTTT	CASSQALASNEKLFF
TRBV6-5	.	.	15	TRBJ1-2	TGTGCCAGCAGTTACGAAAGGACAGCAGGGAACGGCTACACCTTC	CASSYERTAGNGYTF
TRBV10-1	few	.	15	TRBJ1-2	TGCGCCAGCAGTGAGTCTACAGGGAGCGACTATGGCTACACCTTC	CASSESTGSDYGYTF
TRBV4-3	few	TRBD2	15	TRBJ2-7	TGCGCCAGCAGCCAAGGGGGGACTAGCGGCTACGAGCAGTACTTC	CASSQGGTSGYEQYF
TRBV21-1	.	.	18	TRBJ2-3	TGTGCCAGCAGCAAAGGTGTCCCCTCAGGGGCCAACACAGATACGCAGTATTTT	CASSKGVPSGANTDTQYF
TRBV10-3	once	.	14	TRBJ2-3	TGTGCCATCAGTGATAGCAGGGACACAGATACGCAGTATTTT	CAISDSRDTDTQYF
TRBV2	.	.	16	TRBJ1-5	TGTGCCAGCGGGTTGGAGCAGGGGATTAGCAATCAGCCCCAGCATTTT	CASGLEQGISNQPQHF
TRBV6-1	.	.	18	TRBJ2-7	TGTGCCAGCAGTGAAATTGTCCCGGGGGGCCACTCTGGCTACGAGCAGTACTTC	CASSEIVPGGHSGYEQYF
TRBV5-8	.	.	13	TRBJ2-4	TGTGCCAGCAGCTTGGGGGGGAGGAACATTCAGTACTTC	CASSLGGRNIQYF
TRBV19	once	TRBD1	14	TRBJ2-5	TGTGCCAGTAGTACCCGACAGGGGAAAGAGACCCAGTACTTC	CASSTRQGKETQYF
TRBV7-8	.	TRBD2	15	TRBJ2-5	TGTGCCAGCAGCAAGGGACTAGCGGGCCAAGAGACCCAGTACTTC	CASSKGLAGQETQYF
TRBV6-5	.	.	13	TRBJ1-5	TGTGCCAGCAGTTCCGCAGGGATAGCGCCCCAGCATTTT	CASSSAGIAPQHF
TRBV27	.	.	15	TRBJ2-3	TGTGCCAGCAGTTTCATCCTAATGGGCACAGATACGCAGTATTTT	CASSFILMGTDTQYF
TRBV7-2	.	TRBD1	15	TRBJ2-7	TGTGCCAGCAGCTTAGGAGGGACAGGGGGCTACGAGCAGTACTTC	CASSLGGTGGYEQYF